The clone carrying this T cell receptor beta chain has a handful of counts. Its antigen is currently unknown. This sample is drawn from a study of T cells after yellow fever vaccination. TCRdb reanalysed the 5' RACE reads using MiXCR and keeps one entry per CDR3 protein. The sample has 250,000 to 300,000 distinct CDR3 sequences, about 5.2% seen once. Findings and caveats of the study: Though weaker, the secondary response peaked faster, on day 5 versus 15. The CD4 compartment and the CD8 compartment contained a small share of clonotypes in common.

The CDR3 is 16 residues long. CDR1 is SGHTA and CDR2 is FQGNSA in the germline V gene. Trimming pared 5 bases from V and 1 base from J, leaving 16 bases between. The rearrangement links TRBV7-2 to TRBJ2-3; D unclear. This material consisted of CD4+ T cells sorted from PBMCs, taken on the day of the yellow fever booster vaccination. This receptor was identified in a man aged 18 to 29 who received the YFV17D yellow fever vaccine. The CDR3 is CASSPGVGSGTDTQYF. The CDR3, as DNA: TGTGCCAGCAGCCCAGGTGTTGGGTCTGGCACAGATACGCAGTATTTT.